These 14 T cell receptor beta chains were all obtained from the same sample, sequenced in a study of blood T cells in healthy people across ages. The second PCR ran about 7 to 12 cycles with a sample-barcoded 5' primer and J-beta primers. TCRdb independently ran MiXCR on the 5' RACE reads; one entry per CDR3 protein. The repertoire holds approximately 2,000,000 distinct CDR3 sequences, with about two fifths as singletons. Sequences were obtained from blood. Receptors originate from a human donor in good health.

At least ten counts were recorded for this clonotype. The rearrangement uses TRBV9 and TRBJ2-7, with a tentative D call TRBD2 (7 bases). V was cut by 0 bases and J by 4 bases, with 14 bases left in between. There are 15 residues in the CDR3. Germline CDR1 SGDLS, CDR2 YYNGEE. The CDR3 coding sequence is TGTGCCAGCAGCGTAGAGGGGGGGCCCGCTTACGAGCAGTACTTC. This codes for CASSVEGGPAYEQYF.

This sequence joins TRBV11-1 and TRBJ1-1; no definite D call. The CDR3 has 14 amino acids. Germline loops: CDR1 SGHAT, CDR2 FQDESV (reference sequence). V shed 4 bases and J shed 7 bases, with 16 bases lying between them. CDR3 in amino acids: CASSSPPSGVEAFF. The CDR3 nucleotides are TGTGCCAGCAGCTCCCCTCCGAGCGGGGTTGAAGCTTTCTTT.

This clonotype has just a few counts. This rearrangement joins TRBV7-3 to TRBJ2-5, with 7 bases that match TRBD2. The CDR3 sequence is 15 residues long. Germline lookup yields CDR1 SGHTA and CDR2 FQGTGA. Trimming at V came to 5 bases and at J to 4 bases, leaving 10 bases not matched to a gene. CDR3 sequence reads: CASSASGLVGETQYF. The CDR3 coding sequence is TGTGCCAGCAGCGCTTCCGGACTAGTTGGAGAGACCCAGTACTTC.

For this clonotype: A junction end diverges from the germline sequence, so it may reflect a read error. This chain joins TRBV4-2 and TRBJ2-1, with D perhaps matching TRBD1 or TRBD2 (6 bases each). Germline V CDR1 and CDR2: LGHNA, YNFKEQ. The length of the CDR3 is 14 residues. CDR3 nucleotide sequence: TGTGCCAGCAGCTCGGGGGCGTGGGACAATGGGCAGTTCTTC. This encodes CASSSGAWDNGQFF.

This clonotype was counted between two and nine times. The chain carries TRBV3-1 and TRBJ2-6; D could derive from TRBD1 or TRBD2 (6 bases each). The CDR3 has 16 residues. Trimming took 3 bases from V and 8 from J, leaving 17 bases between them. Germline CDR1 is LGHDT and CDR2 is YNNKEL (reference sequence). CDR3 nucleotide sequence: TGTGCCAGCAGCCATCAAGGGGGGACCGTCCCCAACGTCCTGACTTTC. Its protein product is CASSHQGGTVPNVLTF.

This sequence joins TRBV27 and TRBJ1-2; D ambiguous. The CDR3 covers 13 residues. V shed 0 bases and J shed 8 bases, with 10 bases lying between them. CDR1 is MNHEY and CDR2 is SMNVEV in the germline V gene (reference sequence). As DNA, the CDR3 is TGTGCCAGCAGTTTATCCTCCGTAAACGGCTACACCTTC. This codes for CASSLSSVNGYTF.

V is TRBV6-4 and J is TRBJ1-2; perhaps TRBD1 as D (6 bases). V lost 3 bases and J 7 bases, leaving 15 bases between the germline ends. CDR1 MRHNA and CDR2 SNTAGT come from the germline V gene. The CDR3 extends over 14 amino acids. CDR3 bases: TGTGCCAGCAGTGATACAACAGGGTTGAGTGGCTACACCTTC. It translates to CASSDTTGLSGYTF.

This clonotype was seen more than once but under ten times. The chain links TRBV6-2 or TRBV6-3 to TRBJ2-3, with D unresolved. This CDR3 contains 14 residues. V gave up 5 bases and J gave up 0 bases, with 9 bases separating them. The germline V gene encodes CDR1 MNHEY and CDR2 SVGEGT. The chain's CDR3 is CASSHLDSTDTQYF. In nucleotides, the CDR3 is TGTGCCAGCAGTCATCTGGACAGCACAGATACGCAGTATTTT.

This chain uses TRBV20-1 with TRBJ2-1; the match to TRBD2 covers 7 bases. In germline, CDR1 is DFQATT, CDR2 SNEGSKA (reference sequence). After removal of 2 bases from V and 8 bases from J, the junction contained 9 bases not matched to a gene. CDR3 size: 14 residues. CDR3 protein: CSARRTGGWDEQFF. CDR3 nucleotides: TGCAGTGCTAGAAGAACGGGGGGTTGGGATGAGCAGTTCTTC.

In its sample, this clonotype was seen once. This chain joins TRBV6-2 or TRBV6-3 and TRBJ1-1; D remains ambiguous. Trimming shortened V by 6 bases and J by 1 base, and 12 bases separated the two germline ends. Germline V gives CDR1 MNHEY, CDR2 SVGEGT. The CDR3 is 14 amino acids. CDR3 amino acids: CASRVRGPNTEAFF. CDR3 DNA: TGTGCCAGCAGGGTGAGAGGGCCGAACACTGAAGCTTTCTTT.

This clonotype has just one count. The V gene is TRBV7-2, the J gene TRBJ2-7; 7 bases align to TRBD1. The CDR3 extends over 15 amino acids. Looked up from germline, CDR1 is SGHTA and CDR2 is FQGNSA. The V segment lost 2 bases and the J segment 0 bases; nucleotides outside the gene matches: 4. The DNA for the CDR3 is TGTGCCAGCAGCTTAATGGACAGGAGCTCCTACGAGCAGTACTTC. Translating it yields CASSLMDRSSYEQYF.

This clonotype was found a few times. The V and J genes are TRBV12-3 or TRBV12-4 and TRBJ2-5; D gene unclear. This CDR3 is built from 14 residues. With 6 bases removed from V and 11 bases from J, the gap between germline ends came to 22 bases. CDR3 in DNA: TGTGCCAGCAGCCTCAGTCAGGCAGTTGGAGAGCAGTACTTC. Protein sequence: CASSLSQAVGEQYF.

J is TRBJ2-3 and V is TRBV10-3; D gene ambiguous. The CDR3 loop spans 15 amino acids. V was trimmed by 10 bases and J by 0 bases, leaving 17 bases between them. CDR1 and CDR2 (germline): ENHRY, SYGVKD. The CDR3 bases are TGTGCCACCGCGGCCTCGACGACTAGCACAGATACGCAGTATTTT. This encodes CATAASTTSTDTQYF.

The V and J genes are TRBV6-5 and TRBJ2-3, with 8 bases aligning to TRBD2. This CDR3 comprises 18 residues. From germline, CDR1 is MNHEY and CDR2 SVGAGI. Trimming took 6 bases from V and 0 from J; bases not matched to a gene: 14. The CDR3 nucleotides are TGTGCCAGCAGCTACACTACTAGCGGTCTTCCTAGCACAGATACGCAGTATTTT. Its translation: CASSYTTSGLPSTDTQYF.